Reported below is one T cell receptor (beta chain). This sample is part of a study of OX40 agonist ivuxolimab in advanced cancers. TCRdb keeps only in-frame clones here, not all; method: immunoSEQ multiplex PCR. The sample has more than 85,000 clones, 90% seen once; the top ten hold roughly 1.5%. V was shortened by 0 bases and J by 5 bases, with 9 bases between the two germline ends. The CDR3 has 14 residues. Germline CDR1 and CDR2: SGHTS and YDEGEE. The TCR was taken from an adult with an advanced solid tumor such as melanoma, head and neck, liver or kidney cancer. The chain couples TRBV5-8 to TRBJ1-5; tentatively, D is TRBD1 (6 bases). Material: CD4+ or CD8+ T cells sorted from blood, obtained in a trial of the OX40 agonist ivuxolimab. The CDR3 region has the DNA TGTGCCAGCAGCTTGGAGACAGGTTATCAGCCCCAGCATTTT. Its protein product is CASSLETGYQPQHF.